A selection of T cell receptor beta chains follows, all from one sample in a study of identical twins. MiXCR was run by TCRdb on the 5' RACE reads, yielding one entry per CDR3 protein. The sample comprises around 570,000 distinct CDR3 sequences, 7.5% to 10% of which are singletons, and roughly 3% rests with the top ten. These same records also appear under a second study, on yellow fever vaccine responses in identical twins.

The sample comprised PBMCs. These receptors were collected from a woman aged 18-30 years in good health. CDR3s leave out the opening cysteine and the closing phenylalanine or tryptophan.

v_call,cdr3_aa
TRBV11-2,ASSVNRQGPLGPGNTIY
TRBV7-9,ASSHHLGGNTGELF
TRBV20-1,SARDYRLAGVYEQY
TRBV3-1,ASSQEGRTTGELF
TRBV20-1,SATERGLGTDTQY
TRBV3-1,ALSLLAGGLSSYNEQF
TRBV7-9,ASSLALGDSNQPQH
TRBV5-1,ASSRTGTQSYEQY
TRBV5-1,ASWDRGRTSTDTQY
TRBV2,ASSEPQGAENEQF
TRBV5-1,ASSLAGGIVNTEAF
TRBV25-1,ASSVIAGITDTQY
TRBV20-1,SARGLGDRDPDTQY
TRBV6-1,ASSRAKPITEAF
TRBV2,ASAGQISYEQY
TRBV2,ASSVTGNYYEQY
TRBV24-1,ATMYRTTGELF
TRBV20-1,SARAGEPYEQY
TRBV24-1,ATSDRRGGEQPQH
TRBV15,ATSRKGKDEQY
TRBV6-2/TRBV6-3,ASSWGLAAYEQY
TRBV5-1,ASSLTADLTYEQY
TRBV29-1,SVEPGLAFTDTQY
TRBV20-1,SAATGRMDNQPQH
TRBV20-1,SALGQGNEKLF
TRBV5-1,ASRHGQGTDTQY
TRBV12-3/TRBV12-4,ASISNRGKNTQY
TRBV18,ASSLKEGAWMNTEAF
TRBV27,ASSLWDNSYEQY
TRBV7-2,ASSLDGGQPQH
TRBV10-3,AISDGNTGNTIY
TRBV7-2,ASSLDRGLGKNIQY
TRBV20-1,SARTGGAQPQH
TRBV3-1,ASSQDRKRPLF
TRBV20-1,SARNLRTSGSIAGELF
TRBV19,ASSRGQSNSNQPQH
TRBV4-3,ASSQDLASGAPGELF
TRBV5-1,ASSFDSSPYNEQF
TRBV3-1,ASSQRTGETDTQY
TRBV12-3/TRBV12-4,ASSFTNYGYT